The 16 T cell receptor beta chains reported below all come from one sample, sequenced in a study of blood T cells in healthy people across ages. Sample-barcoded 5' priming and a J-beta primer mix drove a second PCR of roughly 7 to 11 cycles. TCRdb re-called the 5' RACE reads with MiXCR, one entry per CDR3 protein. Counted here are approximately 800,000 distinct CDR3 sequences, 55% to 65% occurring once; the ten biggest clones make up approximately 30%. Sequenced sample: blood. These receptors came from a man aged 30 to 39 in good health.

CDR3 sequence: CATSTHLSGANVLTF. The CDR3 nucleotides read TGTGCCACCAGCACTCACCTCTCTGGGGCCAACGTCCTGACTTTC. The J gene is TRBJ2-6, the V gene TRBV15, with D unresolved. The germline V gene encodes CDR1 LNHNV and CDR2 YYDKDF (reference sequence). The CDR3 consists of 15 residues. V was cut by 4 bases and J by 0 bases, with 7 bases left in between.

The sample holds a few counts of this clonotype. The chain combines TRBV29-1 with TRBJ2-3; D unclear. CDR3 length: 13 residues. Per the germline V gene, CDR1 is SQVTM and CDR2 is ANQGSEA. V was clipped by 7 bases and J by 3 bases, with 14 bases between them. The CDR3: CSERCNWTDTQYF. CDR3 DNA: TGCAGCGAACGATGTAATTGGACAGATACGCAGTATTTT.

There are a few counts of this clonotype. The V gene is TRBV4-3, the J gene TRBJ1-2; D is unclear. Trimming removed 0 bases at V and 6 bases at J, with 14 bases between. The CDR3 has 15 residues. The germline V gene encodes CDR1 LGHNA and CDR2 YSLEER. Here the CDR3 DNA reads TGCGCCAGCAGCCAAGATCAAGGACCCAACAATGGCTACACCTTC. Its protein product is CASSQDQGPNNGYTF.

The gene calls are TRBV29-1 and TRBJ1-1, with D tentatively TRBD1 (5 bases). The CDR3 runs 12 residues. Germline lookup yields CDR1 SQVTM and CDR2 ANQGSEA. V lost 6 bases and J 3 bases, leaving 11 bases between the germline ends. The DNA of the CDR3 is TGCAGCGTGAAAACCAGGGACACTGAAGCTTTCTTT. Its protein product is CSVKTRDTEAFF.

The chain combines TRBV25-1 with TRBJ2-1, with D possibly being TRBD1 (5 bases). V shed 8 bases and J shed 9 bases, with 11 bases lying between them. The length of the CDR3 is 11 residues. Germline V CDR1 and CDR2: MGHDK, SYGVNS. CDR3 nucleotide sequence: TGTGCCAGCGGACCGGACATTGAGCAGTTCTTC. Protein sequence: CASGPDIEQFF.

On this clonotype itself: One end of the junction is discordant with germline, which a read error may explain. The chain combines TRBV5-6 with TRBJ2-7; D gene ambiguous. This CDR3 is 13 amino acids long. Germline loops: CDR1 SGHDT, CDR2 YYEEEE. CDR3 DNA sequence: TGTGCCAGCAGCCCATCGACGGTCTACGTGCAGTACTTC. Encoded protein: CASSPSTVYVQYF. Using reference TRBV5-6 and TRBJ2-7 for the parts outside the CDR3, the full variable domain is DAGVTQSPTHLIKTRGQQVTLRCSPKSGHDTVSWYQQALGQGPQFIFQYYEEEERQRGNFPDRFSGHQFPNYSSELNVNALLLGDSALYLCASSPSTVYVQYFGPGTRLTVT.

The chain is built from TRBV4-3 and TRBJ2-5; TRBD2 agrees at 7 bases. Germline loops: CDR1 LGHNA, CDR2 YSLEER. CDR3 length: 15 residues. The junction had 6 bases not matched to a gene; V was cut back by 0 bases and J by 5 bases. Here the CDR3 DNA reads TGCGCCAGCAGCCAAGAATCCGGACTAGGGGAGACCCAGTACTTC. It is translated as CASSQESGLGETQYF.

The CDR3 reads CSGCRAGIYEQYF. DNA of the CDR3: TGCAGCGGTTGCAGGGCAGGTATCTACGAGCAGTACTTC. The genes are TRBV29-1 and TRBJ2-4; D perhaps matches TRBD1 (5 bases). The J call could be wrong; TRBJ2-7 is a better fit for the DNA end. Germline V gene sequence: CDR1 SQVTM, CDR2 ANQGSEA. The CDR3 is 13 residues long.

V and J are TRBV20-1 and TRBJ2-3; no definite D call. Looked up from germline, CDR1 is DFQATT and CDR2 is SNEGSKA (reference sequence). CDR3 length equals 13 residues. V lost 5 bases to trimming and J lost 4 bases, with 13 bases between them. The CDR3 nucleotides are TGCAGTGCTGGCGGATCAGGAGCAGATACGCAGTATTTT. Translating it yields CSAGGSGADTQYF.

This clonotype came up a few times. The chain couples TRBV20-1 to TRBJ1-2; the D gene is possibly TRBD1 (5 bases). The V end was cut by 5 bases, the J end by 4 bases, with 14 bases between. This CDR3 has 13 residues. The germline gives CDR1 DFQATT, CDR2 SNEGSKA (reference sequence). The CDR3 spells CSAGRDRGYGYTF. For the CDR3, the DNA is TGCAGTGCTGGACGGGACCGGGGCTATGGCTACACCTTC.

The CDR3 protein is CASSQYFSGTTNEQFF. The CDR3 DNA follows: TGTGCCAGCAGCCAATATTTTTCGGGGACGACAAATGAGCAGTTCTTC. This chain connects TRBV3-1 to TRBJ2-1; D tentatively fits TRBD1 or TRBD2 (5 bases each). The germline V gene encodes CDR1 LGHDT and CDR2 YNNKEL (reference sequence). The CDR3 sequence is 16 residues long. Trimming cost V 2 bases and J 7 bases, with 18 bases left between them.

This clonotype was counted a few times. The V and J genes are TRBV7-3 and TRBJ1-2; D not resolved. Trimming left V 2 bases short and J 2 bases short, with 15 bases between. This CDR3 is 16 amino acids long. The germline gives CDR1 SGHTA, CDR2 FQGTGA. This chain's CDR3 is CASSLGDSDSNYGYTF. Here the CDR3 DNA reads TGTGCCAGCAGCTTAGGTGACTCGGACTCCAACTATGGCTACACCTTC.

The chain links TRBV4-3 to TRBJ2-1, with no clear D. Germline values: CDR1 LGHNA, CDR2 YSLEER. Deletions cut 1 base from V and 6 bases from J, with 7 bases between. The CDR3 consists of 13 residues. The CDR3 sequence: CASSQGDLNEQFF. CDR3 DNA sequence: TGCGCCAGCAGCCAAGGGGATCTCAATGAGCAGTTCTTC.

This clonotype has only a few counts. The V call is TRBV7-3, the J call TRBJ2-1; 7 bases line up with TRBD1. Germline CDR1 reads SGHTA; CDR2 reads FQGTGA. The V segment lost 1 base and the J segment 8 bases; nucleotides outside the gene matches: 2. This CDR3 is 13 amino acids long. The CDR3 protein is CASSLIGTDEQFF. CDR3 coding DNA: TGTGCCAGCAGCTTAATAGGGACAGATGAGCAGTTCTTC. Variable domain in full (rest from reference TRBV7-3 and TRBJ2-1): GAGVSQTPSNKVTEKGKYVELRCDPISGHTALYWYRQSLGQGPEFLIYFQGTGAADDSGLPNDRFFAVRPEGSVSTLKIQRTERGDSAVYLCASSLIGTDEQFFGPGTRLTVL.

The chain joins TRBV5-1 to TRBJ2-3; D gene ambiguous. CDR1 SGHRS and CDR2 YFSETQ come from the germline V gene. CDR3 length: 15 amino acids. With 0 bases removed from V and 3 bases from J, the gap between germline ends came to 11 bases. CDR3 residues: CASSLDAQETDTQYF. The CDR3 DNA follows: TGCGCCAGCAGCTTGGACGCGCAGGAAACAGATACGCAGTATTTT.

The count of this clonotype is one. The chain combines TRBV12-3 or TRBV12-4 with TRBJ2-4, with TRBD2 matching 7 bases. The DNA end favors TRBJ2-7, so the J call may be wrong. The length of the CDR3 is 13 residues. CDR3 in DNA: TGTGCCAGCAGCCGCTCCGGGGGGAGCGAGCAGTACTTC. It is translated as CASSRSGGSEQYF.